Listed below are T cell receptor beta chains from one sample, sequenced in a study of blood T cells in healthy people across ages. TCRdb redid the calling of the 5' RACE reads with MiXCR, one entry per CDR3 protein. Of 1.5 million to 2 million distinct CDR3 sequences listed, 28% were seen once; the top ten hold 7.7%. Sample: blood. The receptors were gathered from a woman aged 30 to 39 in good health. The CDR3 runs from the conserved cysteine through the conserved F or W. The D gene is left open where the match is weak. A clone size is listed for some rows: how often the clone was seen (once, few, many), or a class if it is expanded.

>TRBJ1-2|NA|NA|TRBV5-5
TGTTCCAGCAGCTTGGCGGCAGGACTTGATGGCTACACCTTC
CSSSLAAGLDGYTF
>TRBJ2-7|NA|NA|TRBV7-9
TGTGCCAGCAGCCGACAGGAATATTACGAGCAGTACTTC
CASSRQEYYEQYF
>TRBJ2-7|TRBD2|NA|TRBV20-1
TGCAGTGCTAGGCCCGGACTAGCGGACTGGCACGAGCAGTACTTC
CSARPGLADWHEQYF
>TRBJ2-5|NA|few|TRBV6-1
TGTGCCAGCACCGGACTCTCACGGGAGACCCAGTACTTC
CASTGLSRETQYF
>TRBJ1-2|TRBD1|many|TRBV6-6
TGTGCCAGCAGTTACCGTACCGACAGGGTTGGCTACACCTTC
CASSYRTDRVGYTF
>TRBJ1-2|NA|once|TRBV20-1
TGCAGTGCTAGGGGGGGCGGCTATGGCTACACCTTC
CSARGGGYGYTF
>TRBJ1-1|NA|NA|TRBV15
TGTGCCACCAGCAGAGAACGGACAGCGAACACTGAAGCTTTCTTT
CATSRERTANTEAFF
>TRBJ2-7|NA|few|TRBV15
TGTGCCACCAGCAGAGATCGGGACACTACTTTCTCCTACGAGCAGTACTTC
CATSRDRDTTFSYEQYF
>TRBJ1-1|NA|few|TRBV5-4
TGTGCCAGCAGCCCCTGGGCAGGGAAGGGAGGTAGGACTGAAGCTTTCTTT
CASSPWAGKGGRTEAFF
>TRBJ2-5|NA|many|TRBV7-2
TGTGCCAGCAGCTTACTAGCCACGTACCAAGAGACCCAGTACTTC
CASSLLATYQETQYF
>TRBJ1-2|TRBD1|many|TRBV12-3/TRBV12-4
TGTGCCAGCAGTCCGGGACAGTATGGCTACACCTTC
CASSPGQYGYTF
>TRBJ1-3|NA|NA|TRBV7-9
TGTGCCAGCAGCTTAGTTAAAACATCTGGAAACACCATATATTTT
CASSLVKTSGNTIYF
>TRBJ1-3|NA|NA|TRBV20-1
TGCAGTGCTAGAGGGACAGCAAACTCTGGAAACACCATATATTTT
CSARGTANSGNTIYF
>TRBJ1-2|NA|few|TRBV12-3/TRBV12-4
TGTGCCAGCAGTTTCGGTAGCGGGGGCGGCTTCACCTTC
CASSFGSGGGFTF
>TRBJ1-6|TRBD1|NA|TRBV5-5
TGTGCCAGCAGACTGGGCGCTGGGACAGGGTCTTCACCCCCCCACTTT
CASRLGAGTGSSPPHF
>TRBJ1-2|NA|few|TRBV25-1
TGTGCCAGCAGTAACCCGACCTATGGCTACACCTTC
CASSNPTYGYTF
>TRBJ1-5|NA|NA|TRBV12-3/TRBV12-4
TGTGCCAGCAGTTTGGCTCCCGGGGGCGGCAATCGGCCCCAGCATTTT
CASSLAPGGGNRPQHF
>TRBJ2-5|TRBD2|NA|TRBV7-2
TGTGCCAGCAGGCCTCCGGGACTAGCGCAAGAGACCCAGTACTTC
CASRPPGLAQETQYF
>TRBJ2-5|NA|many|TRBV28
TGTGCCAGCTCGAATACGAACCAAGAGACCCAGTACTTC
CASSNTNQETQYF
>TRBJ2-1|NA|NA|TRBV7-2
TGTGCCAGCAGCTTAAAAGGGGTTGGGGGCAAGTTCTTC
CASSLKGVGGKFF
>TRBJ2-5|TRBD2|few|TRBV12-3/TRBV12-4
TGTGCCAGTAGTTCTGAGGCGGGGGGTTACGAGACCCAGTACTTC
CASSSEAGGYETQYF
>TRBJ2-1|TRBD2|many|TRBV11-2
TGTGCCAGCAATGGTCGGGCGGGAGGGCCTGGTGAGCAGTTCTTC
CASNGRAGGPGEQFF
>TRBJ2-5|NA|few|TRBV20-1
TGCAGTGTCCTAGTCGCCCAAGAGACCCAGTACTTC
CSVLVAQETQYF
>TRBJ2-2|NA|NA|TRBV7-3
TGTGCCAGCAGCCTCAGCCCCGCAGTCGGGGAGCTGTTTTTT
CASSLSPAVGELFF
>TRBJ1-3|TRBD1|NA|TRBV7-2
TGTGCCAGCAGCTTCAGAACCGGGACAGGGAGCGACACCATATATTTT
CASSFRTGTGSDTIYF
>TRBJ2-1|TRBD1|few|TRBV6-5
TGTGCCAGCAGTTACGGGGGACGCCCCAGGGGGCGAGGAGAGACCCAGTTCTTC
CASSYGGRPRGRGETQFF
>TRBJ2-1|TRBD2|NA|TRBV12-5
TGTGCTAGTGGTGGCGTGAGACTAGCCTCATTTGAGCAGTTCTTC
CASGGVRLASFEQFF
>TRBJ1-5|NA|few|TRBV5-1
TGCGCCAGCAGCACCGCCGGGGATCAGCCCCAGCATTTT
CASSTAGDQPQHF
>TRBJ2-5|NA|NA|TRBV2
TGTGCCACCAGACTGGGGGAGACCCAGTACTTC
CATRLGETQYF
>TRBJ1-2|NA|NA|TRBV5-1
TGCGCCAGCAGCTTGGCGGACAGTTTCTATGGCTACACCTTC
CASSLADSFYGYTF
>TRBJ2-1|TRBD2|NA|TRBV20-1
TGCAGTGCTAGAACTGGGACTAGCGGGCCAAATGAGCAGTTCTTC
CSARTGTSGPNEQFF
>TRBJ2-7|TRBD1|few|TRBV10-3
TGTGCCATCAGTGATGTAGGGACAGGGGACTACGAGCAGTACTTC
CAISDVGTGDYEQYF
>TRBJ2-1|TRBD1|NA|TRBV6-1
TGTGCCAGCAGACCCCGGGACAGAAAGTACAATGAGCAGTTCTTC
CASRPRDRKYNEQFF
>TRBJ2-7|NA|NA|TRBV5-5
TGTGCCAGCAGCTTTGATGACCACGAGCAGTACTTC
CASSFDDHEQYF
>TRBJ2-5|NA|few|TRBV12-3/TRBV12-4
TGTGCCAGCAGCGCACAACAGGGAGAGCTAGAGACCCAGTACTTC
CASSAQQGELETQYF
>TRBJ1-2|NA|NA|TRBV12-3/TRBV12-4
TGTGCCAGCAGTCCCTTAGGGTGGGAGGGCTACACCTTC
CASSPLGWEGYTF
>TRBJ1-2|NA|NA|TRBV7-6
TGTGCCAGCAGCCCTTCGACAGGTAGCTATGGCTACACCTTC
CASSPSTGSYGYTF
>TRBJ2-2|TRBD2|NA|TRBV6-5
TGTGCCGGCAGTTTCCTGGGGACTAGCGGGGGGGTTGGTACCGGGGAGCTGTTTTTT
CAGSFLGTSGGVGTGELFF
>TRBJ2-3|NA|NA|TRBV5-1
TGCGCCAGCAGCTTGTGGGGGCCAGATACGCAGTATTTT
CASSLWGPDTQYF
>TRBJ2-5|NA|once|TRBV20-1
TGCAGCCGATGGGGGGAAGAGACCCAGTACTTC
CSRWGEETQYF
>TRBJ1-2|TRBD1|NA|TRBV14
TGTGCCAGCAGCCACTTAGGACAGGGGGCTTCTGGCTACACCTTC
CASSHLGQGASGYTF
>TRBJ2-1|TRBD2|many|TRBV20-1
TGCAGTGCTAGAGATCGGCGTTTCGGGGGTTGGACTAGCGGAGGCTACAATGAGCAGTTCTTC
CSARDRRFGGWTSGGYNEQFF
>TRBJ2-1|TRBD2|few|TRBV6-2/TRBV6-3
TGTGCCAGCCGAGGGTTTGTCGGCGGGGGGGGCATTGCCAATGAGCAGTTCTTC
CASRGFVGGGGIANEQFF